Presented here are 5 T cell receptor beta chains from one specimen sequenced in a study of OX40 agonist ivuxolimab in advanced cancers. Using immunoSEQ multiplex PCR, the repertoire was profiled, and TCRdb retains in-frame clones only, with some absent. The table shows roughly 50,000 clones, with 90% to 95% occurring only once. Sequenced here: CD4+ or CD8+ T cells sorted from blood, sampled in a trial of the OX40 agonist ivuxolimab. The receptors stem from an adult with an advanced solid tumor such as melanoma, head and neck, liver or kidney cancer.

V usage is TRBV7-2 and J usage is TRBJ2-6; maybe TRBD1 (5 bases). The CDR3 totals 17 residues. Trimming cost V 5 bases and J 4 bases, with 18 bases left between them. The V gene's germline CDR1 is SGHTA and CDR2 FQGNSA. CDR3 nucleotides: TGTGCCAGCAGCCCCAGCTTCAGGGTGACCGGGGCCAACGTCCTGACTTTC. This codes for CASSPSFRVTGANVLTF.

The chain links TRBV28 to TRBJ2-1, with TRBD2 identical over 14 bases. Per the germline V gene, CDR1 is MDHEN and CDR2 is SYDVKM. With 0 bases clipped from V and 3 bases from J, the junction kept 13 bases outside the gene matches. The CDR3 has 21 residues. The CDR3 DNA follows: TGTGCCAGCAGTTTATGGGGGAAGGGACTAGCGGGGGTCCCGGACTACAATGAGCAGTTCTTC. Amino acids: CASSLWGKGLAGVPDYNEQFF.

V gene TRBV10-3 combines with J gene TRBJ2-7, with 8 bases fitting TRBD2. The CDR3 length is 17 residues. Germline CDR1 reads ENHRY; CDR2 reads SYGVKD. Trimming at V came to 2 bases and at J to 6 bases, leaving 15 bases not matched to a gene. The CDR3 DNA is TGTGCCATCAGTGAGAGGACACTAGCGGCGCGCCTGGCCGAGCAGTACTTC. Translation gives CAISERTLAARLAEQYF.

This clone was seen once. CDR3 nucleotide sequence: TGTGCCAGCAGTGGGGACAGAAACATTCAGTACTTC. Its translation: CASSGDRNIQYF. The chain couples TRBV6-1 to TRBJ2-4; 7 bases map to TRBD1. Per the germline V gene, CDR1 is MNHNS and CDR2 is SASEGT. This CDR3 is built from 12 residues. Trimming removed 4 bases from V and 6 bases from J; junction bases left unmatched: 0.

The chain recombines TRBV7-2 with TRBJ2-1, with D perhaps assigned TRBD1 or TRBD2 (5 bases each). CDR1 and CDR2 (germline): SGHTA, FQGNSA. The V gene lost 5 bases and the J gene lost 0 bases, with 11 bases spanning the gap. The CDR3 is 15 residues long. In nucleotides, the CDR3 is TGTGCCAGCAGCCGGGACCGCAGCTCCTACAATGAGCAGTTCTTC. Translated: CASSRDRSSYNEQFF.